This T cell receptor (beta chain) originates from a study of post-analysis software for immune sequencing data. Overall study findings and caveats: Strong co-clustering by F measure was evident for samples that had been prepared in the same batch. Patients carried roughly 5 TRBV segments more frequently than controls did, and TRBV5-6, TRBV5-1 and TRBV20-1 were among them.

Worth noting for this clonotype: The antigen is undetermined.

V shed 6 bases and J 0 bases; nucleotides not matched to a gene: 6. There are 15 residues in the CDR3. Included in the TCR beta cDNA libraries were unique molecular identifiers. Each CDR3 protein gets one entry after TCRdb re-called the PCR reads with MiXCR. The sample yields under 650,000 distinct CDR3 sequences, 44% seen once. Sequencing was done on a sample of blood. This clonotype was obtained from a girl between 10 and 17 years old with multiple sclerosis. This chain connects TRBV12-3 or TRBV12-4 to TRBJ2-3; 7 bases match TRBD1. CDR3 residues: CASSLGQVSTDTQYF. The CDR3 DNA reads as TGTGCCAGCAGCCTTGGACAGGTGAGCACAGATACGCAGTATTTT.